Below, 32 T cell receptor beta chains from the same sample are listed, as sequenced in a study of Tregs in tolerant kidney transplant recipients. Recipients received nonmyeloablative bone marrow transplants from related graft donors, with transient mixed chimerism. Assay: immunoSEQ multiplex PCR; the TCRdb copy retains only in-frame clones and omits some. Its table lists 23,000 or so clones. The sequencing used CD4+ T cells from blood (PBMCs), collected 6 months after the transplant. These receptors were obtained from a human patient who received a combined kidney and bone marrow transplant. Some T cells may possibly be graft donor cells.

Details on this clone: The sequence runs out 3 residues before the end of the CDR3; the remainder is reconstructed from the germline J gene. The genes are TRBV10-3 and TRBJ2-7, with 8 bases fitting TRBD2. The CDR3 consists of 14 residues. In germline, CDR1 is ENHRY, CDR2 SYGVKD. Trimming at V came to 0 bases and at J to 4 bases, leaving 2 bases not matched to a gene. The sequenced CDR3 bases are TGTGCCATCAGTGAGTCAACTAGCGGTTACGAG. This gives the protein CAISESTSGYE. The full CDR3 reads CAISESTSGYEQYF.

The CDR3 bases that were read are TGCGCCAGCAGCTTGGCCGCGGGTTCTGGGGAG. Its protein is CASSLAAGSGE. The full-length CDR3 reads as CASSLAAGSGELFF. The V and J genes are TRBV5-1 and TRBJ2-2, with D possibly being TRBD2 (5 bases). The read is 3 residues too short to cover the CDR3 end, so that end is filled in from the germline J gene. This CDR3 spans 14 amino acids. Trimming removed 0 bases at V and 8 bases at J, with 11 bases between. Germline CDR1 is SGHRS and CDR2 is YFSETQ.

The CDR3 bases that were read are TGTGCCAGCAGTATCGATGGTAGCGGAGATACG. Translation gives CASSIDGSGDT. The complete CDR3 protein is CASSIDGSGDTQYF. The rearrangement joins TRBV6-4 to TRBJ2-3; tentative D call: TRBD2 (6 bases). Read data end 3 residues before the CDR3 end; the end is taken from the germline J gene. The V gene's germline CDR1 is MRHNA and CDR2 SNTAGT. CDR3 length equals 14 residues. The V and J ends lost 5 bases and 5 bases respectively, with 14 bases between them.

Concerning this clone itself: The read is 3 residues too short to cover the CDR3 end, so that end is filled in from the germline J gene. The rearrangement joins TRBV7-8 to TRBJ2-5; 10 nucleotides line up with TRBD1. There are 17 residues in the CDR3. V gave up 6 bases and J gave up 5 bases; unmatched junction bases: 15. Per germline, CDR1 SGHVS and CDR2 FQNEAQ. The CDR3 bases that were read are TGTGCCAGCAGGACGGGTACAAGGGGACAGGGGACGGAGACC. Protein sequence: CASRTGTRGQGTET. The entire CDR3 is CASRTGTRGQGTETQYF.

Comment on this clone: The read terminates 3 residues before the CDR3 end, so the remaining end is supplied by the germline J gene. V is TRBV5-1 and J is TRBJ2-5, with D maybe TRBD1 (8 bases). Looked up from germline, CDR1 is SGHRS and CDR2 is YFSETQ. The CDR3 spans 15 residues. V was cut by 4 bases and J by 4 bases, with 17 bases left in between. The part of the CDR3 DNA that was read is TGCGCCAGCAGCGGGAGGGGGCAGGGGGCAGAGACC. As protein: CASSGRGQGAET. The whole CDR3 sequence is CASSGRGQGAETQYF.

The CDR3 DNA, read in part, is TGCGCCAGCAGCTTTAAACCAGGGGAGTGGGACACTGAA. Translated, it gives CASSFKPGEWDTE. The whole CDR3 region reads CASSFKPGEWDTEAFF. The V and J genes are TRBV5-1 and TRBJ1-1; a possible D gene is TRBD1 (6 bases). The CDR3 extends 3 residues past the end of the read, so its final part is completed from the germline J gene. V gave up 2 bases and J gave up 3 bases, with 17 bases separating them. Germline V CDR1 and CDR2: SGHRS, YFSETQ. This CDR3 spans 16 amino acids.

With respect to this clone: The CDR3 is cut off 3 residues early in the read; its end comes from the germline J gene. The chain joins TRBV7-9 to TRBJ1-2; D might be TRBD1 (5 bases). This CDR3 has 13 amino acids. The germline V gene encodes CDR1 SEHNR and CDR2 FQNEAQ (reference sequence). CDR3 DNA, as far as it was read: TGTGCCAGCAGCCCCGGGGGTCCGCCTGAC. Encoded protein: CASSPGGPPD. The entire CDR3 reads CASSPGGPPDYTF.

Note on this clone: From the germline J gene comes the end of the CDR3, since the read stops 3 residues before it. The chain links TRBV6-4 to TRBJ2-3; D uncertain. Trimming left V 5 bases short and J 2 bases short, with 11 bases between. The CDR3 is made up of 14 amino acids. The germline V gene has CDR1 MRHNA and CDR2 SNTAGT. The CDR3 DNA, read in part, is TGTGCCAGCAGTTTTAGCACTGACACAGATACG. Protein sequence: CASSFSTDTDT. The whole CDR3 protein reads CASSFSTDTDTQYF.

For this clone: With the read ending 3 residues before the CDR3 end, the germline J gene is used to fill in that end. The chain links TRBV10-3 to TRBJ1-4; TRBD1 might be the D (5 bases). From germline, CDR1 is ENHRY and CDR2 SYGVKD. Trimming took off 10 bases at V and 8 bases at J, with 8 bases between the two ends. The CDR3 is 10 residues long. CDR3 loop: CATRAEKLFF. Incomplete CDR3 DNA: TGTGCCACCAGGGCCGAAAAA.

Concerning this clone: The CDR3 end is not reached by the read, which stops 3 residues before it; the germline J gene fills it in. This rearrangement joins TRBV6-2 or TRBV6-3 to TRBJ2-7; possibly TRBD2 for D (5 bases). The germline V gene has CDR1 MNHEY and CDR2 SVGEGT. The CDR3 runs to 14 residues. Between the trimmed V and J ends, which lost 3 bases and 0 bases, there was a span of 9 bases. Incomplete CDR3 DNA: TGTGCCAGCAGTTATGGCGGAGGCTCCTACGAG. Encoded protein: CASSYGGGSYE. Given in full, the CDR3 is CASSYGGGSYEQYF.

Note on this clone: Read coverage stops 3 residues before the CDR3 terminus; the germline J gene supplies the remainder. This chain connects TRBV4-1 to TRBJ2-7; the match to TRBD2 covers 10 bases. The trim removed 6 bases at V and 6 bases at J, leaving 14 bases unmatched. Germline V gene lookup returns CDR1 MGHRA and CDR2 YSYEKL. The CDR3 has 16 residues. CDR3 residues: CASRTSGRKSSVEQYF. The DNA read from the CDR3 is TGCGCCAGCAGGACTAGCGGGCGGAAATCGTCGGTCGAG.

In the case of this clone: The germline gene is not matched at one end of the junction; a read error may be the cause. The read is 3 residues too short to cover the CDR3 end, so that end is filled in from the germline J gene. This rearrangement joins TRBV30 to TRBJ1-2, with a weak D call TRBD1 (6 bases). Per the germline V gene, CDR1 is GTSNPN and CDR2 is SVGIG (reference sequence). The CDR3 length is 14 residues. CDR3 DNA (partial): TGTGCCTGGACTCTAGGGGGGGTGGGCTATAGC. Translated, it gives CAWTLGGVGYS. The whole CDR3 sequence reads CAWTLGGVGYSYTF. The whole variable domain, remainder taken from reference TRBV30 and TRBJ1-2, is SQTIHQWPATLVQPVGSPLSLECTVEGTSNPNLYWYRQAAGRGLQLLFYSVGIGQISSEVPQNLSASRPQDRQFILSSKKLLLSDSGFYLCAWTLGGVGYSYTFGSGTRLTVV.

In regard to this clone: The CDR3 end falls 3 residues outside the read, so it is completed with the germline J gene. V and J are TRBV7-9 and TRBJ1-4; D unresolved. CDR1 is SEHNR and CDR2 is FQNEAQ in the germline V gene (reference sequence). This CDR3 has 15 residues. V was shortened by 1 base and J by 7 bases, with 13 bases between the two germline ends. The part of the CDR3 DNA that was read is TGTGCCAGCAGCTTAGGAGGAGCGGGGATTGAAAAA. Its translation: CASSLGGAGIEK. The entire CDR3 sequence reads CASSLGGAGIEKLFF.

In the case of this clone: The CDR3 extends 3 residues past the end of the read, so its final part is completed from the germline J gene. This chain joins TRBV19 and TRBJ1-1; D gene uncertain. From germline, CDR1 is LNHDA and CDR2 SQIVND (reference sequence). V gave up 5 bases and J gave up 2 bases, with 12 bases separating them. The CDR3 length is 14 residues. The CDR3 here is CASSPNGVNTEAFF. The CDR3 DNA, read in part, is TGTGCCAGTAGTCCCAACGGGGTAAACACTGAA.

Worth noting for this clone: The missing CDR3 end, 3 residues past where the read stops, is filled in from the germline J gene. This chain connects TRBV7-9 to TRBJ1-1; 8 positions agree with TRBD1. CDR1 SEHNR and CDR2 FQNEAQ come from the germline V gene (reference sequence). The CDR3 contains 15 residues. The J segment lost 7 bases and the V segment lost 1 base, leaving 8 bases of the junction unmatched. CDR3 bases read: TGTGCCAGCAGCTTAGGAGGCAACAGGGGGGGTGAA. This gives the protein CASSLGGNRGGE. From start to end, the CDR3 is CASSLGGNRGGEAFF.

To note about this clone: The read stops 3 residues short of the end of the CDR3; the missing end is completed from the germline J gene. V usage is TRBV7-8 and J usage is TRBJ2-7, with 7 bases aligning to TRBD2. The germline gives CDR1 SGHVS, CDR2 FQNEAQ. CDR3 length: 15 residues. Trimming removed 6 bases from V and 4 bases from J; junction bases left unmatched: 12. CDR3 DNA, as far as it was read: TGTGCCAGCAGTTCCGCCGGGACTACGTTATACGAG. Amino acid sequence: CASSSAGTTLYE. The complete CDR3 protein is CASSSAGTTLYEQYF.

Note on this clone: The CDR3 end is not reached by the read, which stops 3 residues before it; the germline J gene fills it in. The J gene is TRBJ2-5, the V gene TRBV7-7, with TRBD1 matching 8 bases. The CDR3 loop spans 13 amino acids. V shed 8 bases and J 4 bases; nucleotides not matched to a gene: 6. The V gene's germline CDR1 is SSHAT and CDR2 FNYEAQ (reference sequence). The sequenced part of the CDR3 DNA is TGTGCCAGCTCCCAGGGGGCTGGAGAGACC. Encoded protein: CASSQGAGET. The complete CDR3 sequence is CASSQGAGETQYF. Full variable domain (outside the CDR3, taken from reference TRBV7-7 and TRBJ2-5): GAGVSQSPRYKVTKRGQDVTLRCDPISSHATLYWYQQALGQGPEFLTYFNYEAQPDKSGLPSDRFSAERPEGSISTLTIQRTEQRDSAMYRCASSQGAGETQYFGPGTRLLVL.

On this clone itself: Read sequence stops 3 residues before the CDR3 end, and the germline J gene provides the missing end. The rearrangement links TRBV7-4 to TRBJ1-5, with D maybe TRBD1 (5 bases). Germline V gene data show CDR1 as SGHVT and CDR2 as SQSDAQ. V dropped 2 bases and J dropped 2 bases, with 13 bases sitting between them. The CDR3 is 16 residues long. The CDR3 loop reads CASSLRGAGGNQPQHF. CDR3 DNA, as far as it was read: TGTGCCAGCAGCTTAAGAGGGGCCGGTGGCAATCAGCCC.

The CDR3 DNA, read in part, is TGTGCCAGCAGCTTAGGCCTAGCGGGGATATACGAG. Its translation: CASSLGLAGIYE. The full-length CDR3 reads as CASSLGLAGIYEQYF. The chain has TRBV11-2 and TRBJ2-7, with TRBD2 identical over 9 bases. The read ends 3 residues shy of where the CDR3 ends; the end is completed using the germline J gene. Germline values: CDR1 SGHAT, CDR2 FQNNGV. The CDR3 has 15 amino acids. The V and J ends lost 1 base and 4 bases, in that order; junction bases with no gene match: 5.

To note about this clone: The read gets to within 3 residues of the CDR3 end, and the germline J gene fills in the rest. V gene TRBV20-1 combines with J gene TRBJ2-6, with TRBD2 matching over 10 bases. This CDR3 has 17 amino acids. V shed 0 bases and J 3 bases; nucleotides not matched to a gene: 5. Germline V CDR1 and CDR2: DFQATT, SNEGSKA (reference sequence). The part of the CDR3 DNA that was read is TGCAGTGCTAGAGACCTAGCGGGAGATGGTGGGGCCAACGTC. Its protein product is CSARDLAGDGGANV. The complete CDR3 reads CSARDLAGDGGANVLTF.

As concerns this clone: The read terminates 3 residues before the CDR3 end, so the remaining end is supplied by the germline J gene. The J gene is TRBJ1-5, the V gene TRBV20-1; maybe TRBD1 (6 bases). The CDR3 is 15 residues long. Germline lookup yields CDR1 DFQATT and CDR2 SNEGSKA (reference sequence). Trimming took 3 bases from V and 0 from J, leaving 12 bases between them. Incomplete CDR3 DNA: TGCAGTGCTAGGGGGGACATCTATAGCAATCAGCCC. Translated: CSARGDIYSNQP. The complete CDR3 reads CSARGDIYSNQPQHF.

Points on this clone: The missing CDR3 end, 3 residues past where the read stops, is filled in from the germline J gene. J is TRBJ1-4 and V is TRBV28, with D unresolved. V lost 3 bases and J 2 bases, leaving 4 bases between the germline ends. The CDR3 loop spans 13 amino acids. In germline, CDR1 is MDHEN, CDR2 SYDVKM. The DNA read from the CDR3 is TGTGCCAGCAGTTTGCGGACTAATGAAAAA. Amino acid sequence: CASSLRTNEK. The complete CDR3 protein is CASSLRTNEKLFF.

Regarding this clone: The sequence runs out 3 residues before the end of the CDR3; the remainder is reconstructed from the germline J gene. This chain joins TRBV5-1 and TRBJ1-2; 7 bases line up with TRBD1. CDR1 and CDR2 from the germline V gene are SGHRS and YFSETQ. This CDR3 spans 13 amino acids. Here the CDR3 reads CASSLDSDRAYTF. The CDR3 bases that were read are TGCGCCAGCAGCTTGGATTCAGACAGGGCC.

The CDR3 DNA, read in part, is TGTGCCAGCAGTTCCCCCGGGCGCGGGAACCTCGAGACC. Translating it yields CASSSPGRGNLET. The full CDR3 reads CASSSPGRGNLETQYF. The chain is built from TRBV28 and TRBJ2-5; possibly TRBD2 for D (6 bases). Sequencing ends 3 residues short of the CDR3 end; the germline J gene provides the rest. V was shortened by 4 bases and J by 5 bases, with 20 bases between the two germline ends. CDR1 is MDHEN and CDR2 is SYDVKM in the germline V gene. The CDR3 consists of 16 residues.

On this clone itself: Coverage ceases 3 residues before the CDR3 finishes, and the germline J gene fills in the end. The chain is built from TRBV10-1 and TRBJ2-7; the D is unclear. Germline CDR1 is WNHNN and CDR2 is SYGVQD (reference sequence). V was shortened by 3 bases and J by 0 bases, with 6 bases between the two germline ends. The CDR3 has 13 amino acids. The CDR3: CASSESGSYEQYF. Incomplete CDR3 DNA: TGCGCCAGCAGTGAATCGGGCTCCTACGAG.

To note about this clone: From the germline J gene comes the end of the CDR3, since the read stops 3 residues before it. The rearrangement joins TRBV28 to TRBJ2-3, with TRBD2 matching over 10 bases. The ends lost 7 bases at V and 4 bases at J; junction bases unmatched: 11. Per the germline V gene, CDR1 is MDHEN and CDR2 is SYDVKM. The CDR3 is 16 amino acids. CDR3 protein: CASNQPGLALSDTQYF. The CDR3 DNA, read in part, is TGTGCCAGCAATCAACCGGGACTAGCGTTATCAGATACG.

Comments on this clone: The CDR3 is cut off 3 residues early in the read; its end comes from the germline J gene. The V gene is TRBV18, the J gene TRBJ2-5, with D tentatively TRBD1 or TRBD2 (5 bases each). The CDR3 loop spans 13 amino acids. Germline CDR1 is KGHSH and CDR2 is LQKENI. The V gene lost 8 bases and the J gene lost 1 base, with 11 bases spanning the gap. CDR3 DNA (partial): TGTGCCAGCCGCCGAGGGGTCCAAGAGACC. It encodes CASRRGVQET. The full-length CDR3 reads as CASRRGVQETQYF.

In the case of this clone: The read ends 3 residues shy of where the CDR3 ends; the end is completed using the germline J gene. The chain recombines TRBV6-1 with TRBJ2-7; tentative D call: TRBD1 (6 bases). V was shortened by 2 bases and J by 2 bases, with 7 bases between the two germline ends. The CDR3 consists of 13 residues. CDR1 is MNHNS, CDR2 SASEGT, per germline. Partial CDR3 DNA: TGTGCCAGCAGTGAATGGACAGCCTACGAG. Translated, it gives CASSEWTAYE. The full CDR3 protein is CASSEWTAYEQYF.

About this clone: Read data end 3 residues before the CDR3 end; the end is taken from the germline J gene. This sequence joins TRBV7-2 and TRBJ2-1; D gene unclear. Trimming shortened V by 1 base and J by 8 bases, and 6 bases separated the two germline ends. CDR3 length equals 12 residues. Germline V lookup: CDR1 SGHTA, CDR2 FQGNSA. The DNA read from the CDR3 is TGTGCCAGCAGCTTAGGAGCATATGAG. Translating it yields CASSLGAYE. The full CDR3 protein reads CASSLGAYEQFF.

With regard to this clone: The read terminates 3 residues ahead of where the CDR3 ends, so the germline J gene completes it. This CDR3 is also generated by other DNA sequences in the sample. The chain links TRBV18 to TRBJ1-3; TRBD1 might be the D (5 bases). The germline gives CDR1 KGHSH, CDR2 LQKENI. Between the trimmed V and J ends, which lost 2 bases and 0 bases, there was a span of 8 bases. CDR3 size: 15 residues. CDR3 amino acids: CASSPGQGSGNTIYF. The DNA read from the CDR3 is TGTGCCAGCTCACCAGGGCAGGGCTCTGGAAACACC.

Here the CDR3 reads CSARDVQRSSYEQYF. The part of the CDR3 DNA that was read is TGCAGTGCTAGAGATGTGCAGCGTAGCTCCTACGAG. The chain carries TRBV20-1 and TRBJ2-7; D not resolved. The DNA ends 3 residues before the CDR3 does, and the rest of the CDR3 is filled in from the germline J gene. The V end was cut by 0 bases, the J end by 0 bases, with 12 bases between. The CDR3 covers 15 residues. Germline CDR1 and CDR2: DFQATT and SNEGSKA (reference sequence).

As to this clone: The read terminates 3 residues before the CDR3 end, so the remaining end is supplied by the germline J gene. The V gene is TRBV2, the J gene TRBJ2-5; 7 bases line up with TRBD1. Germline V gives CDR1 SNHLY, CDR2 FYNNEI. This CDR3 comprises 13 residues. With 6 bases clipped from V and 2 bases from J, the junction kept 3 bases outside the gene matches. CDR3 loop: CASSEDRQETQYF. The covered CDR3 bases are TGTGCCAGCAGCGAGGACAGGCAAGAGACC.